One and the same sample provided the 3 T cell receptor beta chains below, sequenced in a study of blood T cell repertoires in COVID-19. Clones were sequenced by immunoSEQ multiplex PCR, and TCRdb holds only the in-frame ones, with some missing. The table includes roughly 220,000 clones, roughly 86% detected once. The sequenced material came from peripheral blood. The receptors come from a woman aged 50 to 60 with COVID-19, enrolled during active disease.

This chain joins TRBV30 and TRBJ1-4, with D maybe TRBD1 (5 bases). The germline CDR1 and CDR2 sequences are GTSNPN and SVGIG (reference sequence). This CDR3 has 15 amino acids. The ends were cut back, 3 bases at V and 7 bases at J, with 18 bases in the middle. The CDR3 reads CAWSHMGGTSEKLFF. The CDR3 DNA reads TGTGCCTGGAGCCACATGGGGGGAACTTCTGAAAAACTGTTTTTT.

V is TRBV6-5 and J is TRBJ1-2; D may be TRBD1 (5 bases). The CDR3 runs to 15 residues. The V gene lost 5 bases and the J gene lost 1 base, with 14 bases spanning the gap. Germline CDR1 is MNHEY and CDR2 is SVGAGI. The CDR3 bases are TGTGCCAGCAGTACTCGACAGTCTGTTAACTATGGCTACACCTTC. Its translation: CASSTRQSVNYGYTF.

The chain combines TRBV15 with TRBJ2-5; a possible D gene is TRBD1 (5 bases). Trimming shortened V by 0 bases and J by 2 bases, and 10 bases separated the two germline ends. Germline-derived CDR1 and CDR2 are LNHNV and YYDKDF (reference sequence). This CDR3 region has 15 residues. In nucleotides, the CDR3 is TGTGCCACCAGCAGAGAACCGGACACACAAGAGACCCAGTACTTC. Residues: CATSREPDTQETQYF.